The 29 T cell receptor beta chains below all came from one sample that was sequenced in a study of early T cells in non-severe SARS-CoV-2 infection. TCRdb independently ran MiXCR on the 5' RACE reads; one entry per CDR3 protein. Of about 81,000 distinct CDR3 sequences listed, 13% to 15% are singletons. The sample comprised whole blood. These TCRs come from an adult who was a healthcare worker with PCR-confirmed SARS-CoV-2 infection or an uninfected control (not recorded which).

V gene TRBV3-1 combines with J gene TRBJ1-6; D gene unclear. Germline lookup yields CDR1 LGHDT and CDR2 YNNKEL (reference sequence). The CDR3 loop spans 15 amino acids. Trimming pared 0 bases from V and 6 bases from J, leaving 9 bases between. CDR3 sequence reads: CASSQEGGFNSPLHF. The CDR3, as DNA: TGTGCCAGCAGCCAAGAGGGAGGGTTTAATTCACCCCTCCACTTT.

The rearrangement uses TRBV10-3 and TRBJ2-7; 8 bases agree with TRBD2. The trim removed 10 bases at V and 3 bases at J, leaving 5 bases unmatched. CDR1 ENHRY and CDR2 SYGVKD come from the germline V gene. CDR3 size: 12 residues. DNA of the CDR3: TGTGCCACCGGGGGGGTAAACTACGAGCAGTACTTC. It is translated as CATGGVNYEQYF.

This chain connects TRBV29-1 to TRBJ2-7; D ambiguous. From germline, CDR1 is SQVTM and CDR2 ANQGSEA. V gave up 5 bases and J gave up 5 bases, with 10 bases separating them. This CDR3 spans 11 amino acids. CDR3 residues: CSVTVINEQYF. Here the CDR3 DNA reads TGCAGCGTTACGGTTATCAACGAGCAGTACTTC.

At least ten counts were recorded for this clonotype. V gene TRBV20-1 combines with J gene TRBJ2-1; no clear D. Germline values: CDR1 DFQATT, CDR2 SNEGSKA (reference sequence). CDR3 length: 15 residues. V shed 5 bases and J shed 0 bases, with 14 bases lying between them. As DNA, the CDR3 is TGCAGTGCTCCGAACTGGGGTAGCTCCTACAATGAGCAGTTCTTC. Its protein is CSAPNWGSSYNEQFF.

This clonotype was picked up a small number of times. This chain connects TRBV7-6 to TRBJ2-5; perhaps TRBD1 as D (6 bases). Per the germline V gene, CDR1 is SGHVS and CDR2 is FNYEAQ. V dropped 1 base and J dropped 4 bases, with 10 bases sitting between them. The CDR3 extends over 14 amino acids. This CDR3 reads CASSLEVGGETQYF. CDR3 nucleotide sequence: TGTGCCAGCAGCTTAGAAGTAGGGGGAGAGACCCAGTACTTC.

J is TRBJ2-3 and V is TRBV5-4, with D possibly matching TRBD2 (6 bases). The CDR3 has 17 residues. The germline V and J ends were trimmed by 0 bases and 1 base, with 15 bases remaining between them. Germline CDR1 and CDR2: SGHNT and YYREEE (reference sequence). This CDR3 is CASSLGPLGTGTDTQYF. CDR3 bases: TGTGCCAGCAGCTTGGGTCCCCTGGGGACTGGCACAGATACGCAGTATTTT.

This clonotype was counted a few times. The genes are TRBV7-2 and TRBJ1-4; TRBD1 might be the D (5 bases). V shed 5 bases and J shed 5 bases, with 15 bases lying between them. Germline V gives CDR1 SGHTA, CDR2 FQGNSA. The CDR3 is 15 amino acids. In DNA, the CDR3 is TGTGCCAGCAGCCCGAGGACAACCTACAATGAAAAACTGTTTTTT. Encoded protein: CASSPRTTYNEKLFF. The full variable domain, completed using reference TRBV7-2 and TRBJ1-4, is GAGVSQSPSNKVTEKGKDVELRCDPISGHTALYWYRQSLGQGLEFLIYFQGNSAPDKSGLPSDRFSAERTGGSVSTLTIQRTQQEDSAVYLCASSPRTTYNEKLFFGSGTQLSVL.

The CDR3 loop reads CATSPGQGTDTQYF. The CDR3, as DNA: TGTGCCACCAGTCCCGGACAGGGGACAGATACGCAGTATTTT. The rearrangement links TRBV24-1 to TRBJ2-3, with TRBD1 matching over 9 bases. CDR1 and CDR2 from the germline V gene are KGHDR and SFDVKD. The CDR3 totals 14 residues. V was pared by 6 bases and J by 3 bases, with 3 bases of the junction left unmatched.

This clonotype has just a few counts. This CDR3 reads CSVSDGAYEQYF. The CDR3 DNA reads as TGCAGCGTATCCGACGGAGCCTACGAGCAGTACTTC. V gene TRBV29-1 combines with J gene TRBJ2-7; D remains unclear. The CDR3 consists of 12 residues. Germline loops: CDR1 SQVTM, CDR2 ANQGSEA. Between the trimmed V and J ends, which lost 6 bases and 2 bases, there was a span of 11 bases.

This clonotype occurred many times. The chain recombines TRBV10-1 with TRBJ2-7, with a weak D call TRBD1 (6 bases). CDR1 is WNHNN and CDR2 is SYGVQD in the germline V gene (reference sequence). CDR3 size: 12 residues. Trimming removed 6 bases at V and 5 bases at J, with 11 bases between. CDR3 DNA sequence: TGCGCCAGCAGCTTGACAGGCGACGAGCAGTACTTC. Its translation is CASSLTGDEQYF.

This clonotype showed up just a few times. The chain carries TRBV19 and TRBJ2-4; tentatively, D is TRBD1 (6 bases). The germline CDR1 and CDR2 sequences are LNHDA and SQIVND (reference sequence). V gave up 3 bases and J gave up 7 bases, with 13 bases separating them. The CDR3 consists of 14 residues. CDR3 coding DNA: TGTGCCAGTAGTATTGGGGGCGCTTGGAACATTCAGTACTTC. The encoded protein is CASSIGGAWNIQYF. Full variable domain (missing parts from reference TRBV19 and TRBJ2-4): DGGITQSPKYLFRKEGQNVTLSCEQNLNHDAMYWYRQDPGQGLRLIYYSQIVNDFQKGDIAEGYSVSREKKESFPLTVTSAQKNPTAFYLCASSIGGAWNIQYFGAGTRLSVL.

The chain employs TRBV10-3 and TRBJ2-5, with TRBD2 matching 9 bases. V was clipped by 9 bases and J by 4 bases; unmatched bases: 0. The CDR3 covers 11 residues. Germline loops: CDR1 ENHRY, CDR2 SYGVKD. In nucleotides, the CDR3 is TGTGCCATTAGCGGGGGAGAGACCCAGTACTTC. It is translated as CAISGGETQYF.

This clonotype was seen a single time. The genes are TRBV28 and TRBJ2-7; D gene ambiguous. This CDR3 is 14 amino acids long. CDR1 and CDR2 from the germline V gene are MDHEN and SYDVKM. Trimming cost V 7 bases and J 0 bases, with 13 bases left between them. DNA for the CDR3: TGTGCCAGCACCCCAGGCGTTAGCTCCTACGAGCAGTACTTC. Its translation: CASTPGVSSYEQYF.

This clonotype was counted between two and nine times. V gene TRBV28 combines with J gene TRBJ2-1; the match to TRBD2 covers 9 bases. CDR3 length: 14 amino acids. The V gene end was trimmed by 9 bases and the J gene end by 5 bases; junction bases not matched to a gene: 8. Germline V gene data show CDR1 as MDHEN and CDR2 as SYDVKM. The CDR3 sequence: CASSSGGIDNEQFF. For the CDR3, the DNA is TGTGCCAGTTCCAGCGGGGGGATTGACAATGAGCAGTTCTTC.

In DNA form, the CDR3 reads TGCAGTGCTAAACAGGGAGGGGAGCCCCAGCATTTT. Encoded protein: CSAKQGGEPQHF. The V call is TRBV20-1, the J call TRBJ1-5; tentatively, D is TRBD1 (6 bases). Deletions cut 4 bases from V and 8 bases from J, with 12 bases between. The V gene's germline CDR1 is DFQATT and CDR2 SNEGSKA (reference sequence). The CDR3 consists of 12 residues.

This clonotype was found a few times. The rearrangement links TRBV5-1 to TRBJ1-5; a possible D gene is TRBD1 (5 bases). The V end lost 4 bases, the J end lost 15 bases, and 23 bases lay between the germline ends. The CDR3 contains 14 residues. The germline V gene encodes CDR1 SGHRS and CDR2 YFSETQ. The CDR3 region is CASSLDPGLRQWHF. DNA of the CDR3: TGCGCCAGCAGCCTGGACCCGGGACTTCGACAATGGCATTTT.

This sequence joins TRBV25-1 and TRBJ1-1; 7 nucleotides agree with TRBD1. Unmatched junction bases numbered 5, after V lost 6 bases and J lost 4 bases. The CDR3 is 13 amino acids. Germline CDR1 MGHDK, CDR2 SYGVNS. In DNA, the CDR3 is TGTGCCAGCAGAGACACAGGGGTCACTGAAGCTTTCTTT. Translating it yields CASRDTGVTEAFF.

The chain uses TRBV4-3 and TRBJ2-2; D not resolved. Between the trimmed V and J ends, which lost 1 base and 5 bases, there was a span of 17 bases. Germline CDR1 and CDR2: LGHNA and YSLEER. The length of the CDR3 is 17 residues. CDR3 residues: CASSQGTPTRATGELFF. The CDR3 bases are TGCGCCAGCAGCCAAGGAACCCCAACCCGAGCTACCGGGGAGCTGTTTTTT.

CDR3 sequence: CASSLWTDTQYF. The CDR3 DNA reads as TGTGCCAGCAGCTTATGGACAGATACGCAGTATTTT. The chain combines TRBV5-4 with TRBJ2-3, with unresolved D. The CDR3 length is 12 residues. V shed 2 bases and J shed 3 bases, with 4 bases lying between them. The V gene's germline CDR1 is SGHNT and CDR2 YYREEE (reference sequence).

The V and J genes are TRBV7-9 and TRBJ1-4, with no clear D. Per the germline V gene, CDR1 is SEHNR and CDR2 is FQNEAQ (reference sequence). Trimming pared 3 bases from V and 4 bases from J, leaving 6 bases between. The CDR3 has 13 amino acids. The CDR3 sequence: CASSFGSNEKLFF. CDR3 sequence (DNA): TGTGCCAGCAGCTTCGGCAGTAATGAAAAACTGTTTTTT.

The J gene is TRBJ2-5, the V gene TRBV7-2; 8 nucleotides line up with TRBD1. Germline trimming cut 7 bases from V and 4 bases from J; bases unmatched to any gene: 14. Germline CDR1 and CDR2: SGHTA and FQGNSA. The CDR3 runs 16 residues. CDR3 sequence reads: CASIGPETQGAETQYF. The CDR3 DNA follows: TGTGCCAGCATTGGCCCCGAGACTCAGGGGGCAGAGACCCAGTACTTC. Drawing the rest from reference TRBV7-2 and TRBJ2-5, the complete variable domain is GAGVSQSPSNKVTEKGKDVELRCDPISGHTALYWYRQSLGQGLEFLIYFQGNSAPDKSGLPSDRFSAERTGGSVSTLTIQRTQQEDSAVYLCASIGPETQGAETQYFGPGTRLLVL.

This clonotype was detected a few times. This chain uses TRBV12-3 or TRBV12-4 with TRBJ2-3; 12 nucleotides align to TRBD2. J was trimmed by 0 bases and V by 10 bases; bases with no gene match: 11. CDR3 length: 17 residues. The CDR3 loop reads CATTTGTSGYSTDTQYF. The CDR3, as DNA: TGTGCCACGACAACCGGGACTAGCGGGTACAGCACAGATACGCAGTATTTT.

J is TRBJ2-7 and V is TRBV3-1; 9 bases agree with TRBD1. The CDR3 loop spans 14 amino acids. From germline, CDR1 is LGHDT and CDR2 YNNKEL (reference sequence). With 4 bases clipped from V and 0 bases from J, the junction kept 1 base outside the gene matches. CDR3 nucleotides: TGTGCCAGCAGCCGGGACAGGGTCTCCTACGAGCAGTACTTC. Protein product: CASSRDRVSYEQYF.

This clonotype was observed at least ten times. This chain's CDR3 is CAWIKGGPTGELFF. The CDR3 coding sequence is TGTGCCTGGATCAAGGGGGGTCCCACCGGGGAGCTGTTTTTT. This chain connects TRBV30 to TRBJ2-2, with D perhaps TRBD1 or TRBD2 (6 bases each). V was trimmed by 4 bases and J by 4 bases, leaving 13 bases between them. Germline V gene sequence: CDR1 GTSNPN, CDR2 SVGIG (reference sequence). The CDR3 runs 14 residues.

This clonotype has a handful of counts. The chain carries TRBV7-9 and TRBJ1-5; no firm D call. Trimming left V 1 base short and J 0 bases short, with 7 bases between. This CDR3 spans 15 amino acids. Looked up from germline, CDR1 is SEHNR and CDR2 is FQNEAQ (reference sequence). As DNA, the CDR3 is TGTGCCAGCAGCTTAGGCCAGAATAGCAATCAGCCCCAGCATTTT. It translates to CASSLGQNSNQPQHF.

This chain links TRBV5-4 with TRBJ2-7, with a weak D call TRBD1 (5 bases). V was trimmed by 9 bases and J by 0 bases, leaving 13 bases between them. The germline V gene has CDR1 SGHNT and CDR2 YYREEE (reference sequence). This CDR3 region has 13 residues. The CDR3, as DNA: TGTGCCACCAGACAGTGGAGCTCCTACGAGCAGTACTTC. Its translation: CATRQWSSYEQYF.

The chain has TRBV15 and TRBJ1-2; D is perhaps TRBD1 (5 bases). The CDR3 consists of 15 residues. The germline V gene has CDR1 LNHNV and CDR2 YYDKDF (reference sequence). The ends were cut back, 2 bases at V and 5 bases at J, with 15 bases in the middle. The CDR3 coding sequence is TGTGCCACCAGCAGATCAAGAGGGGAGACTTATGGCTACACCTTC. Translation gives CATSRSRGETYGYTF.

This clonotype was seen many times. The chain links TRBV19 to TRBJ1-2, with no clear D. The CDR3 has 15 amino acids. CDR1 is LNHDA, CDR2 SQIVND, per germline (reference sequence). Trimming took 6 bases from V and 1 from J, leaving 15 bases between them. CDR3 nucleotide sequence: TGTGCCAGTAGCGCCCGCGAAGCACGTAACTATGGCTACACCTTC. Its protein is CASSAREARNYGYTF.

This clonotype was observed a few times. The chain links TRBV5-5 to TRBJ1-4; 7 bases line up with TRBD1. Germline CDR1 is SGHKS and CDR2 is YYEKEE (reference sequence). The CDR3 loop spans 14 amino acids. Trimming cost V 4 bases and J 5 bases; bases outside gene matches: 5. The CDR3 bases are TGTGCCAGCAGCGGCGGACAGGTCAATGAAAAACTGTTTTTT. Its translation is CASSGGQVNEKLFF. The whole variable domain, filled in from reference TRBV5-5 and TRBJ1-4, reads DAGVTQSPTHLIKTRGQQVTLRCSPISGHKSVSWYQQVLGQGPQFIFQYYEKEERGRGNFPDRFSARQFPNYSSELNVNALLLGDSALYLCASSGGQVNEKLFFGSGTQLSVL.